This entry lists 28 T cell receptor beta chains sequenced from one sample in a study of CD8+CD57+ T cells in acquired aplastic anemia. TCR beta VDJ and CDR3 profiling used genomic DNA as template. TCRdb re-analysed the reads in MiXCR, keeping a single row per CDR3 protein. The sample records over 200,000 distinct CDR3 sequences, approximately 60% being singletons. Sequencing used sorted CD4+, CD8+, or CD8+CD57+ T cells (not recorded which) from PBMCs. The receptor set was obtained from a human donor in good health.

There are many counts of this clonotype. This chain links TRBV28 with TRBJ2-7, with 11 nucleotides matching TRBD1. The germline CDR1 and CDR2 sequences are MDHEN and SYDVKM. The CDR3 length is 14 residues. With 4 bases clipped from V and 6 bases from J, the junction kept 5 bases outside the gene matches. CDR3 nucleotides: TGTGCCAGCAGTTCCACCGGGACAGGGGGCGAGCAGTACTTC. Translating gives CASSSTGTGGEQYF.

The chain links TRBV25-1 to TRBJ2-1; D possibly corresponds to TRBD1 (5 bases). The germline CDR1 and CDR2 sequences are MGHDK and SYGVNS. The CDR3 runs 13 residues. V was cut by 6 bases and J by 6 bases, with 12 bases left in between. The CDR3: CASRPRVVNEQFF. Written as DNA, the CDR3 is TGTGCCAGCAGACCCAGGGTAGTCAATGAGCAGTTCTTC. Full variable domain (outside the CDR3, taken from reference TRBV25-1 and TRBJ2-1): EADIYQTPRYLVIGTGKKITLECSQTMGHDKMYWYQQDPGMELHLIHYSYGVNSTEKGDLSSESTVSRIRTEHFPLTLESARPSHTSQYLCASRPRVVNEQFFGPGTRLTVL.

This clonotype came up many times. V and J are TRBV4-1 and TRBJ2-7, with TRBD2 matching over 8 bases. Unmatched junction bases numbered 5, after V lost 0 bases and J lost 1 base. Germline-derived CDR1 and CDR2 are MGHRA and YSYEKL. CDR3 length equals 16 residues. This CDR3 is CASSQESGGGSYEQYF. The CDR3 DNA reads as TGCGCCAGCAGCCAAGAGAGCGGGGGAGGGTCCTACGAGCAGTACTTC.

The rearrangement uses TRBV7-2 and TRBJ2-7; D might be TRBD2 (7 bases). V was pared by 3 bases and J by 6 bases, with 15 bases between. Germline values: CDR1 SGHTA, CDR2 FQGNSA. CDR3 length: 14 amino acids. The CDR3 DNA reads as TGTGCCAGCAGCTTTAGAGGGGGGGGCTCCGAGCAGTACTTC. This translates into CASSFRGGGSEQYF.

This CDR3 is CASSPPSARGEAEAFF. DNA of the CDR3: TGTGCCAGCAGCCCGCCCTCTGCTAGAGGGGAGGCTGAAGCTTTCTTT. The chain uses TRBV7-2 and TRBJ1-1, with D possibly TRBD1 on 5 matching bases. CDR1 and CDR2 from the germline V gene are SGHTA and FQGNSA. The V and J ends lost 5 bases and 6 bases respectively, with 22 bases between them. The length of the CDR3 is 16 residues.

In its sample, this clonotype was seen a few times. The chain joins TRBV7-2 to TRBJ2-7, with unresolved D. The V gene lost 3 bases and the J gene lost 2 bases, with 5 bases spanning the gap. Per the germline V gene, CDR1 is SGHTA and CDR2 is FQGNSA. There are 12 residues in the CDR3. CDR3 loop: CASSFNTYEQYF. CDR3 bases: TGTGCCAGCAGCTTTAACACCTACGAGCAGTACTTC.

This clonotype was observed a single time. The chain joins TRBV15 to TRBJ1-1; TRBD1 might be the D (5 bases). CDR1 LNHNV and CDR2 YYDKDF come from the germline V gene (reference sequence). CDR3 length: 15 residues. V shed 3 bases and J shed 3 bases, with 14 bases lying between them. CDR3 coding DNA: TGTGCCACCAGCAGGGGACCATCGACCGACACTGAAGCTTTCTTT. This sequence encodes CATSRGPSTDTEAFF.

The chain carries TRBV6-1 and TRBJ1-2, with D possibly being TRBD1 (5 bases). The CDR3 spans 16 residues. Germline V lookup: CDR1 MNHNS, CDR2 SASEGT. Deletions cut 6 bases from V and 0 bases from J, with 17 bases between. The CDR3: CASRLGAFLANYGYTF. The CDR3 coding sequence is TGTGCCAGCAGGCTTGGGGCGTTTCTAGCTAACTATGGCTACACCTTC.

About this clonotype itself: This clone may be a read error of a much larger clone one base away. The rearrangement joins TRBV24-1 to TRBJ1-1; TRBD1 matches 7 bases. The CDR3 is 15 amino acids. Trimming cost V 4 bases and J 1 base; bases outside gene matches: 5. Germline CDR1 and CDR2: KGHDR and SFDVKD. The CDR3 nucleotides are TGTGCCACCAGTGAAACAGGGGATGGGAACACTGAAGCTTTCTTT. As protein: CATSETGDGNTEAFF.

This clonotype was seen ten or more times. This rearrangement joins TRBV5-1 to TRBJ2-7; tentatively, D is TRBD1 (6 bases). The CDR3 contains 14 residues. CDR1 and CDR2 (germline): SGHRS, YFSETQ. V was clipped by 0 bases and J by 6 bases, with 13 bases between them. CDR3 DNA sequence: TGCGCCAGCAGCTTGGTGACAGGAGAAGGCGAGCAGTACTTC. It encodes CASSLVTGEGEQYF.

The J gene is TRBJ2-7, the V gene TRBV20-1, with D perhaps matching TRBD2 (5 bases). CDR1 is DFQATT, CDR2 SNEGSKA, per germline (reference sequence). The CDR3 sequence is 14 residues long. V was clipped by 3 bases and J by 2 bases, with 14 bases between them. The CDR3: CSASRSGGTYEQYF. The CDR3 DNA reads TGCAGTGCTAGTCGGAGCGGAGGAACCTACGAGCAGTACTTC.

The V call is TRBV7-6, the J call TRBJ2-5, with 9 bases fitting TRBD1. Germline values: CDR1 SGHVS, CDR2 FNYEAQ. This CDR3 comprises 16 residues. With 4 bases clipped from V and 1 base from J, the junction kept 7 bases outside the gene matches. CDR3 bases: TGTGCCAGCAGCTCACAGGGGACAGGGATCCAAGAGACCCAGTACTTC. Translating gives CASSSQGTGIQETQYF.

This clonotype came up a few times. The chain recombines TRBV2 with TRBJ1-6; D uncertain. V lost 2 bases to trimming and J lost 9 bases, with 5 bases between them. The CDR3 has 12 residues. CDR1 and CDR2 from the germline V gene are SNHLY and FYNNEI. CDR3 in DNA: TGTGCCAGCAGTGAAATTGTTTCACCCCTCCACTTT. This codes for CASSEIVSPLHF.

A few counts support this clonotype. This CDR3 is CASSAYTGNTIYF. In nucleotides, the CDR3 is TGTGCCAGCAGTGCCTACACTGGAAACACCATATATTTT. The V gene is TRBV2, the J gene TRBJ1-3; no firm D call. Per germline, CDR1 SNHLY and CDR2 FYNNEI. The CDR3 covers 13 residues. The ends were cut back, 4 bases at V and 2 bases at J, with 6 bases in the middle.

This chain connects TRBV20-1 to TRBJ2-7, with 8 bases identical to TRBD1. The CDR3 length is 12 residues. Looked up from germline, CDR1 is DFQATT and CDR2 is SNEGSKA (reference sequence). J gave up 7 bases and V 4 bases, and 6 bases lay outside the gene matches. The CDR3 DNA reads as TGCAGTGCTATTGGACAGGGAAAGGAGCAGTACTTC. Its translation: CSAIGQGKEQYF.

The chain links TRBV10-3 to TRBJ2-1; unclear D gene. V was shortened by 3 bases and J by 0 bases, with 12 bases between the two germline ends. Germline V CDR1 and CDR2: ENHRY, SYGVKD. The CDR3 loop spans 16 amino acids. The CDR3 DNA is TGTGCCATCAGTGATAAGCACATGAGCTCCTACAATGAGCAGTTCTTC. Its translation is CAISDKHMSSYNEQFF.

This clonotype occurred a few times. This sequence joins TRBV10-3 and TRBJ1-4; 11 positions agree with TRBD1. The CDR3 extends over 14 amino acids. With V trimmed by 4 bases and J by 7 bases, 2 bases remained unmatched. Per germline, CDR1 ENHRY and CDR2 SYGVKD. The CDR3 is CAISGTGGGEKLFF. DNA of the CDR3: TGTGCCATCAGTGGGACAGGGGGCGGTGAAAAACTGTTTTTT.

This sequence joins TRBV9 and TRBJ2-1, with D uncertain. Trimming cost V 0 bases and J 6 bases, with 7 bases left between them. CDR1 and CDR2 from the germline V gene are SGDLS and YYNGEE. This CDR3 has 13 amino acids. The CDR3 spells CASSVEIANEQFF. CDR3 in DNA: TGTGCCAGCAGCGTAGAAATAGCCAATGAGCAGTTCTTC. Drawing the rest from reference TRBV9 and TRBJ2-1, the complete variable domain is DSGVTQTPKHLITATGQRVTLRCSPRSGDLSVYWYQQSLDQGLQFLIQYYNGEERAKGNILERFSAQQFPDLHSELNLSSLELGDSALYFCASSVEIANEQFFGPGTRLTVL.

The table lists this clonotype with a count of one. A read error may produce the germline difference seen at one junction end. The chain employs TRBV9 and TRBJ2-5; the D gene is possibly TRBD2 (5 bases). CDR3 length: 13 residues. CDR1 and CDR2 (germline): SGDLS, YYNGEE. CDR3 residues: CASSVGGLETQYF. Written as DNA, the CDR3 is TGTGCCAGCAGCGTAGGAGGGTTAGAGACCCAATACTTC.

V usage is TRBV2 and J usage is TRBJ1-5; D unresolved. The germline gives CDR1 SNHLY, CDR2 FYNNEI. Trimming took off 3 bases at V and 9 bases at J, with 12 bases between the two ends. CDR3 length: 13 residues. The CDR3 DNA sequence: TGTGCCAGCAGTGAGCCTAACGGGAGGCCCCAGCATTTT. This codes for CASSEPNGRPQHF.

The rearrangement links TRBV7-3 to TRBJ2-7; 14 bases align to TRBD2. The germline V gene has CDR1 SGHTA and CDR2 FQGTGA. CDR3 length: 15 amino acids. J gave up 6 bases and V 5 bases, and 6 bases lay outside the gene matches. This CDR3 reads CASSAGLAGGGEQYF. The CDR3 bases are TGTGCCAGCAGCGCAGGACTAGCGGGAGGTGGCGAGCAGTACTTC.

This clonotype came up many times. The chain links TRBV5-1 to TRBJ2-3; D unclear. This CDR3 region has 13 residues. V was trimmed by 4 bases and J by 4 bases, leaving 10 bases between them. Germline V gene lookup returns CDR1 SGHRS and CDR2 YFSETQ. The CDR3 DNA is TGCGCCAGCAGCCCCCCGGCCGCAGATACGCAGTATTTT. As protein: CASSPPAADTQYF. Complete variable domain (other parts from reference TRBV5-1 and TRBJ2-3): KAGVTQTPRYLIKTRGQQVTLSCSPISGHRSVSWYQQTPGQGLQFLFEYFSETQRNKGNFPGRFSGRQFSNSRSEMNVSTLELGDSALYLCASSPPAADTQYFGPGTRLTVL.

Concerning this clonotype: Given a much more abundant clone one base away, this may be a read error. The rearrangement links TRBV5-6 to TRBJ2-3; 7 bases agree with TRBD1. The germline gives CDR1 SGHDT, CDR2 YYEEEE. This CDR3 has 14 residues. CDR3 region: CASRGTESTDTQCF. DNA for the CDR3: TGTGCCAGCAGGGGGACAGAATCCACAGATACGCAGTGTTTT.

This chain joins TRBV7-8 and TRBJ1-2; 9 bases agree with TRBD1. Germline CDR1 and CDR2: SGHVS and FQNEAQ. Trimming took 10 bases from V and 2 from J; bases not matched to a gene: 14. CDR3 length equals 16 residues. CDR3 sequence: CAILTWTGVVNYGYTF. In DNA, the CDR3 is TGTGCCATCCTGACTTGGACAGGGGTGGTCAACTATGGCTACACCTTC.

The sample holds one count of this clonotype. This chain connects TRBV19 to TRBJ1-3; D call uncertain. V lost 5 bases and J lost 3, with 14 bases in between. This CDR3 contains 15 residues. Germline V gene data show CDR1 as LNHDA and CDR2 as SQIVND (reference sequence). The CDR3 DNA reads as TGTGCCAGTAGTTGGGGTGGCGGGAATGGAAACACCATATATTTT. It is translated as CASSWGGGNGNTIYF.

V is TRBV5-5 and J is TRBJ2-7; D unclear. The V gene lost 0 bases and the J gene lost 3 bases, with 13 bases spanning the gap. CDR1 SGHKS and CDR2 YYEKEE come from the germline V gene (reference sequence). This CDR3 region has 15 residues. The CDR3 loop reads CASSLVSAPNYEQYF. In DNA, the CDR3 is TGTGCCAGCAGCTTGGTGTCAGCCCCTAACTACGAGCAGTACTTC. Full variable domain (outside the CDR3, taken from reference TRBV5-5 and TRBJ2-7): DAGVTQSPTHLIKTRGQQVTLRCSPISGHKSVSWYQQVLGQGPQFIFQYYEKEERGRGNFPDRFSARQFPNYSSELNVNALLLGDSALYLCASSLVSAPNYEQYFGPGTRLTVT.

Worth noting for this clonotype: One end of the junction is discordant with germline, which a read error may explain. The chain has TRBV25-1 and TRBJ2-7; no firm D call. CDR1 and CDR2 from the germline V gene are MGHDK and SYGVNS. The CDR3 loop spans 12 amino acids. CDR3 residues: CANSDGVHERYF. DNA for the CDR3: TGTGCCAACAGTGATGGGGTCCACGAGCGGTACTTC.

This chain uses TRBV7-9 with TRBJ2-1; either TRBD1 or TRBD2 may fit D (6 bases each). Between the trimmed V and J ends, which lost 0 bases and 7 bases, there was a span of 13 bases. CDR1 is SEHNR, CDR2 FQNEAQ, per germline (reference sequence). This CDR3 spans 15 amino acids. Written as DNA, the CDR3 is TGTGCCAGCAGCTTAGCAGGGGGGCCGGGGAATGAGCAGTTCTTC. It is translated as CASSLAGGPGNEQFF.